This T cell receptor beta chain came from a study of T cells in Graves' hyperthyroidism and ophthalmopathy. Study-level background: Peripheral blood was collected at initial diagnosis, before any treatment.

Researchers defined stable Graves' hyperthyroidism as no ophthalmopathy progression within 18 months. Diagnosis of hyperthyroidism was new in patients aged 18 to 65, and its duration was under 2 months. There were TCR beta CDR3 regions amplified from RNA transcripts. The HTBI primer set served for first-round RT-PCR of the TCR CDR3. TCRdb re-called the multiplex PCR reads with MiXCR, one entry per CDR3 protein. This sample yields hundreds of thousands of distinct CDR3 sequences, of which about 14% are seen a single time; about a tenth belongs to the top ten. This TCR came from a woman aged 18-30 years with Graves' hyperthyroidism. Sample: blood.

Here the CDR3 reads CASSYGQLFQAFF. CDR3 DNA sequence: TGTGCCAGCAGTTACGGCCAGTTATTTCAAGCTTTCTTT. This sequence joins TRBV6-5 and TRBJ1-1; D gene uncertain. V was clipped by 2 bases and J by 9 bases, with 13 bases between them. Germline V lookup: CDR1 MNHEY, CDR2 SVGAGI. This CDR3 has 13 residues.